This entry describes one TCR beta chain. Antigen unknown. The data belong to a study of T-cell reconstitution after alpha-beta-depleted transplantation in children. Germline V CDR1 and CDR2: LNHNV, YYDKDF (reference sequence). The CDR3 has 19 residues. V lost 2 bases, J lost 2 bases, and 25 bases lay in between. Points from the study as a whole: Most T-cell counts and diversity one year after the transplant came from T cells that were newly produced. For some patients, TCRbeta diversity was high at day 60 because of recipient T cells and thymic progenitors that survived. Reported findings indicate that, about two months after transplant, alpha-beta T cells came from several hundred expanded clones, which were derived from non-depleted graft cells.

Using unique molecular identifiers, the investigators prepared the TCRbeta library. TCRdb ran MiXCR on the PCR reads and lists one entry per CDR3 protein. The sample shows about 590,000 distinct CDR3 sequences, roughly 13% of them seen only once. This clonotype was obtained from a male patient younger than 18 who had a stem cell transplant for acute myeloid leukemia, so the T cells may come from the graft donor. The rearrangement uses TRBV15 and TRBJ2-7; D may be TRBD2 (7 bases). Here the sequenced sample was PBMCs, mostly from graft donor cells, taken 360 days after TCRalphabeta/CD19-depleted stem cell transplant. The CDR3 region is CATSRPAGRGGRVAYEQYF. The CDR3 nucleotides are TGTGCCACCAGCAGACCCGCGGGAAGGGGGGGCCGAGTCGCCTACGAGCAGTACTTC.